The 2 T cell receptor beta chains listed next were all sequenced from one sample in a study of beta chain features in type 1 diabetes. Isolated RNA was reverse transcribed in full, so expressed TCRB transcripts were sequenced. Profiled with immunoSEQ multiplex PCR; TCRdb holds only in-frame clones, not every one. This table holds 900,000 or so clones, under 20% found once. The sequenced sample was naive CD4+ T cells from blood. The receptors shown here come from a woman between 18 and 29 years old in good health.

V and J are TRBV6-5 and TRBJ2-6, with D possibly being TRBD1 or TRBD2 (5 bases each). Trimming shortened V by 11 bases and J by 0 bases, and 8 bases separated the two germline ends. The CDR3 has 13 residues. Germline V gene sequence: CDR1 MNHEY, CDR2 SVGAGI. The CDR3 sequence: CASGSSGANVLTF. As DNA, the CDR3 is TGTGCCTCAGGGAGCTCTGGGGCCAACGTCCTGACTTTC.

This rearrangement joins TRBV29-1 to TRBJ2-2; either TRBD1 or TRBD2 may supply D (5 bases each). Trimming took 3 bases from V and 2 from J, leaving 13 bases between them. CDR3 size: 15 residues. Germline V CDR1 and CDR2: SQVTM, ANQGSEA. CDR3 in DNA: TGCAGCGTTGAGAGGGCAGGGCACAACACCGGGGAGCTGTTTTTT. It codes for CSVERAGHNTGELFF.